This T cell receptor (beta chain) was sequenced for a study of CD8 T cells in ankylosing spondylitis. Study-wide points: Ankylosing spondylitis blood seemed to carry a telltale TCR beta motif made of eight or nine highly homologous variants. It was reported that disease-linked clones were significantly enriched in matched ankylosing spondylitis synovial fluid.

This clonotype was recorded at least ten times. Its antigen is still unknown. Construction of TCR beta libraries was performed using quantitative 5'-RACE with molecular barcodes. Via MiXCR, TCRdb re-called the 5' RACE reads, giving one row per CDR3 protein. The table records roughly 130,000 distinct CDR3 sequences, about a tenth of them present only once. CDR3 length equals 13 residues. After removal of 6 bases from V and 6 bases from J, the junction contained 11 bases not matched to a gene. The germline V gene has CDR1 SQVTM and CDR2 ANQGSEA. The sequence derives from a male donor with ankylosing spondylitis or in good health (not recorded which). Sequencing was performed on blood, either unsorted or a sorted T cell fraction (not recorded which). This chain links TRBV29-1 with TRBJ2-7, with 7 bases identical to TRBD2. CDR3: CSVEGGNLGEQYF. The CDR3 DNA reads TGCAGCGTGGAGGGAGGGAACCTGGGCGAGCAGTACTTC.